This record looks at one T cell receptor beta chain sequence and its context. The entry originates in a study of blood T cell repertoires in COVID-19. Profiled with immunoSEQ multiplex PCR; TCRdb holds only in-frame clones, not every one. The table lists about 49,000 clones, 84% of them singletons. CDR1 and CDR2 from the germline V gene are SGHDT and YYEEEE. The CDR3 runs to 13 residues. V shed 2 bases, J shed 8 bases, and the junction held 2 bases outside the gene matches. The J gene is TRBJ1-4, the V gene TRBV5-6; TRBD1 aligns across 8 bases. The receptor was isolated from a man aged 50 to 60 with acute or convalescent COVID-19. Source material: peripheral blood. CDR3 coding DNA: TGTGCCAGCAGCTTTTACAGGGGGGAAAAACTGTTTTTT. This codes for CASSFYRGEKLFF.